The present TCR beta chain was sequenced within a study of blood T cell repertoires in COVID-19. Whole-study context: The study drew acute and convalescent COVID-19 samples from the United States, Italy and Spain. PBMCs, B-cell-depleted T cells, or T cells provided the cDNA or gDNA that made up the material.

Germline CDR1 and CDR2: LNHDA and SQIVND (reference sequence). The CDR3 runs 13 residues. Trimming pared 5 bases from V and 4 bases from J, leaving 9 bases between. Original processing notes: From reference gene primer amplification, estimates of nucleated cell counts were derived. Sequenced by immunoSEQ multiplex PCR; TCRdb stores in-frame clones only, minus some. D and trimming were read from the DNA, whereas the V and J calls and clone size are those reported in that table. The sample has roughly 230,000 clones; 65% to 85% are singletons. This sequence was found in a man aged 45-65 years with active or convalescent COVID-19. The chain recombines TRBV19 with TRBJ1-5, with unresolved D. The sequencing input was peripheral blood. CDR3 in amino acids: CASSRTENQPQHF. The CDR3 bases are TGTGCCAGTAGTCGGACTGAGAATCAGCCCCAGCATTTT. Full variable domain (remainder filled in from reference TRBV19 and TRBJ1-5): DGGITQSPKYLFRKEGQNVTLSCEQNLNHDAMYWYRQDPGQGLRLIYYSQIVNDFQKGDIAEGYSVSREKKESFPLTVTSAQKNPTAFYLCASSRTENQPQHFGDGTRLSIL.